The rows below give T cell receptor beta chains drawn from one sample of a study of blood T cell repertoires in COVID-19. Assay used: immunoSEQ multiplex PCR; TCRdb lists only in-frame clones, some missing. The sample includes some 350,000 clones, about 87% of them seen just once. Sequencing was carried out using PBMCs or T cells enriched from blood (not recorded which). All receptors come from a man under 40 who had recovered from COVID-19. Both conserved end residues are part of each CDR3. Fields, in order: D gene, J gene, V gene, clone size, CDR3 DNA, CDR3 protein. A D gene is named only where the DNA matches it firmly. The listing skips clone size in some rows; elsewhere it reads once, few, many or a size class.

TRBD1,TRBJ1-5,TRBV2,once,TGTGCCAGCAGAGATAGACAGGGGCATCAGCCCCAGCATTTT,CASRDRQGHQPQHF
-,TRBJ1-5,TRBV7-8,few,TGTGCCAGCAGCTTTAGTGAGGGGGTATTAGGACAGCCCCAGCATTTT,CASSFSEGVLGQPQHF
-,TRBJ2-1,TRBV6-2/TRBV6-3,-,TGTGCCAGCAGTCCCTTATCCGGACAGAACAATGAGCAGTTCTTC,CASSPLSGQNNEQFF
TRBD1,TRBJ1-2,TRBV6-1,-,TGTGCCAGCAGTGAGTGGACAGGGGGCTATGGCTACACCTTC,CASSEWTGGYGYTF
-,TRBJ1-1,TRBV28,once,TGTGCCAGCAGTGCTAATTTGGACAGGAACACTGAAGCTTTCTTT,CASSANLDRNTEAFF
TRBD1,TRBJ1-1,TRBV9,-,TGTGCCAGCAGCGGGGACAGTAGGCCTGAAGCTTTCTTT,CASSGDSRPEAFF
TRBD2,TRBJ2-1,TRBV3-1/TRBV3-2,-,TGTGCCAGCAGCCAAGATCTACTAGCGGGGGGCAGACGTAATGAGCAGTTCTTC,CASSQDLLAGGRRNEQFF
-,TRBJ2-7,TRBV5-4,-,TGTGCCAGCAGCTTCGAGCCACTTCGGGAGCAGTACTTC,CASSFEPLREQYF
-,TRBJ1-2,TRBV27,-,TGTGCCAGCAGTTTTGGGGGGGGGTATGGCTACACCTTC,CASSFGGGYGYTF
TRBD1,TRBJ2-7,TRBV9,-,TGTGCCAGCAGCGTAGGGCCAGGGGGCTCGTACGAGCAGTACTTC,CASSVGPGGSYEQYF
TRBD1,TRBJ1-1,TRBV5-1,-,TGCGCCAGCACCCTACGACAGGGGATGAACACTGAAGCTTTCTTT,CASTLRQGMNTEAFF
-,TRBJ2-1,TRBV2,-,TGTGCCAGCAGTACAACTACGGACAGCATGTACAATGAGCAGTTCTTC,CASSTTTDSMYNEQFF
TRBD1,TRBJ1-6,TRBV19,-,TGTGCCAGTAGTCCCGGGACAGGGCATTCACCCCTCCACTTT,CASSPGTGHSPLHF
TRBD1,TRBJ1-4,TRBV6-5,-,TGTGCCAGCAGTTATTCAGGGGGAACTAATGAAAAACTGTTTTTT,CASSYSGGTNEKLFF
TRBD2,TRBJ2-3,TRBV5-1,-,TGCGCCAGCAGCTTGGACGCGGGGAGGGTGACAGATACGCAGTATTTT,CASSLDAGRVTDTQYF
TRBD2,TRBJ2-7,TRBV5-1,-,TGCGCCAGCAGCTTACTAGCGGGGGGCTACGAGCAGTACTTC,CASSLLAGGYEQYF
TRBD1,TRBJ1-6,TRBV7-9,-,TGTGCCAGCAGCTTAATTAGTTTAGGACAGGGACGGTCACCCCTCCACTTT,CASSLISLGQGRSPLHF
-,TRBJ2-7,TRBV18,-,TGTGCCAGCTCAGGGGGCCCAATCTACGAGCAGTACTTC,CASSGGPIYEQYF
TRBD2,TRBJ2-7,TRBV9,-,TGTGCCAGCAGCGCCACCGCGACTAGCGACTACGAGCAGTACTTC,CASSATATSDYEQYF
-,TRBJ1-2,TRBV29-1,-,TGCAGCGTTGAGGAGGGAACTAACTATGGCTACACCTTC,CSVEEGTNYGYTF
-,TRBJ2-2,TRBV24-1,-,TGTGCCACCAGTTTCCTAACGGGGGACGGGACCGGGGAGCTGTTTTTT,CATSFLTGDGTGELFF
TRBD2,TRBJ2-5,TRBV2,-,TGTGCCAGCAGTGTCTCAACAGCGGGGGGTAGCCAAGAGACCCAGTACTTC,CASSVSTAGGSQETQYF
TRBD2,TRBJ2-3,TRBV7-9,-,TGTGCCAGCAGCTCCCTGACGGGAGGAACAGATACGCAGTATTTT,CASSSLTGGTDTQYF
-,TRBJ2-1,TRBV5-1,few,TGCGCCAGCAGCTTGGCGGCGGGGAAGGAGAGAGTGCGCAATGAGCAGTTCTTC,CASSLAAGKERVRNEQFF
TRBD1,TRBJ1-2,TRBV7-9,-,TGTGCCAGCAGCTTACTTCAGGGGGCGCGCGGCTACACCTTC,CASSLLQGARGYTF
-,TRBJ1-3,TRBV4-2,-,TGTGCCAGCAGCCAAGATCGAGTTTCTGGAAACACCATATATTTT,CASSQDRVSGNTIYF
-,TRBJ1-5,TRBV19,-,TGTGCCAGTAGTAGGGGAGGGGCGGGGTATAGCGGGCCCCAGCATTTT,CASSRGGAGYSGPQHF
-,TRBJ1-3,TRBV7-8,few,TGTGCCAGCAGCCCCGGTATTACCCTCTCTGGAAACACCATATATTTT,CASSPGITLSGNTIYF
-,TRBJ1-6,TRBV5-1,-,TGCGCCAGCAGCTTGGGTGAGGCTGGAGGTTCACCCCTCCACTTT,CASSLGEAGGSPLHF
TRBD1,TRBJ2-7,TRBV18,-,TGTGCCAGCTCACCCGGGGCGCCAGGGGGCAAGTACGAGCAGTACTTC,CASSPGAPGGKYEQYF
-,TRBJ2-7,TRBV7-2,few,TGTGCCAGCAGCTTAGCAGGCCGAAACGGGTACGAGCAGTACTTC,CASSLAGRNGYEQYF
-,TRBJ1-4,TRBV13,-,TGTGCCAGCAGCTCCAGGGACACAACTAATGAAAAACTGTTTTTT,CASSSRDTTNEKLFF
-,TRBJ2-7,TRBV5-5,-,TGTGCCAGCAGCTTGGCGGCGGGCATCTCCTACGAGCAGTACTTC,CASSLAAGISYEQYF
-,TRBJ1-2,TRBV5-8,-,TGTGCCAGCAGCTTGGCCGGGGAGAACTATGGCTACACCTTC,CASSLAGENYGYTF
-,TRBJ1-1,TRBV3-1/TRBV3-2,-,TGTGCCAGCAGCCAAGATGTTAGGGACACCCCTTTCTTT,CASSQDVRDTPFF
-,TRBJ2-3,TRBV7-8,once,TGTGCCAGCAGCCCCCCCAGGGGGGCCCGGGCAGATACGCAGTATTTT,CASSPPRGARADTQYF
TRBD2,TRBJ2-3,TRBV3-1/TRBV3-2,-,TGTGCCAGCAGCCAAGAGAGGACCGGGGGGGCCACAGATACGCAGTATTTT,CASSQERTGGATDTQYF
TRBD1,TRBJ1-2,TRBV5-1,-,TGCGCCAGCAGCAAAGGCCGGGACAGATATAACTATGGCTACACCTTC,CASSKGRDRYNYGYTF
-,TRBJ2-7,TRBV27,-,TGTGCCAGCAGTTTATCTGGCCAAAGCTCCTACGAGCAGTACTTC,CASSLSGQSSYEQYF
-,TRBJ2-1,TRBV2,-,TGTGCCGCAGTATTAGGGGCTCGGGAGCAGTTCTTC,CAAVLGAREQFF
TRBD2,TRBJ2-7,TRBV7-9,-,TGTGCCAGCAGCCCACTCCGTTCTAGCGGGGGGATTTACGAGCAGTACTTC,CASSPLRSSGGIYEQYF
-,TRBJ1-5,TRBV30,-,TGTGCCTGGCAGATTGGTTACAATCAGCCCCAGCATTTT,CAWQIGYNQPQHF
-,TRBJ1-1,TRBV9,-,TGTGCCAGCAGCGGTAACAGGGAGAACACTGAAGCTTTCTTT,CASSGNRENTEAFF
-,TRBJ1-4,TRBV21-1,-,TGTGCCAGCAGCAACGGTCCGCCGTATACTAATGAAAAACTGTTTTTT,CASSNGPPYTNEKLFF
TRBD1,TRBJ1-2,TRBV7-9,-,TGTGCCAGCAGCTTAAAACTGGGACAGGACTATGGCTACACCTTC,CASSLKLGQDYGYTF
TRBD1,TRBJ2-3,TRBV19,-,TGTGCCAGTAGTATCTCATCCAGGGGGCCAAGGACGGATACGCAGTATTTT,CASSISSRGPRTDTQYF
-,TRBJ2-7,TRBV3-1/TRBV3-2,once,TGTGCCAGCAGCCAAGATCGAATAGGGGGTAACGAGCAGTACTTC,CASSQDRIGGNEQYF
TRBD1,TRBJ2-7,TRBV11-2,-,TGTGCCAGCAGCTTCTCAGGGGACAGGCACTCCTACGAGCAGTACTTC,CASSFSGDRHSYEQYF
-,TRBJ2-7,TRBV28,-,TGTGCCAGCATTTCCCAGGGGTCCTTCTACGAGCAGTACTTC,CASISQGSFYEQYF
TRBD2,TRBJ2-3,TRBV12-3/TRBV12-4,-,TGTGCCAGCAGTCCGACTAGCGGAGATACGCAGTATTTT,CASSPTSGDTQYF
TRBD2,TRBJ2-1,TRBV6-4,-,TGTGCCAGCAGTAATAGCGGGGGGGCTGGCAATGAGCAGTTCTTC,CASSNSGGAGNEQFF
-,TRBJ2-7,TRBV9,-,TGTGCCAGCAGCGTGGGCCAGACATCCTACGAGCAGTACTTC,CASSVGQTSYEQYF
-,TRBJ1-1,TRBV14,-,TGTGCCAGCAGCCAAGATAGGGGCGGGGGGGCTTTCTTT,CASSQDRGGGAFF
-,TRBJ1-6,TRBV24-1,-,TGTGCCACCAGTGATTCAGGGTTGGGACCCCTCCACTTT,CATSDSGLGPLHF
-,TRBJ2-1,TRBV3-1/TRBV3-2,-,TGTGCCAGCAGCTCGGGACTGATACTTTCTCCCTACAATGAGCAGTTCTTC,CASSSGLILSPYNEQFF
-,TRBJ2-3,TRBV15,-,TGTGCCACCAGCACACCTCTACGAGGCGGTACGCAGTATTTT,CATSTPLRGGTQYF
-,TRBJ2-3,TRBV12-3/TRBV12-4,-,TGTGCCAGCAGTTTTTTGGGCGATACGCAGTATTTT,CASSFLGDTQYF
-,TRBJ1-2,TRBV5-1,-,TGCGCCAGCAGCGCGTCAGGGTTAGCAAACTATGGCTACACCTTC,CASSASGLANYGYTF
TRBD2,TRBJ2-1,TRBV4-2,-,TGTGCCAGCAGCCAAAGGTTTGCGAGGGACTATGACTACAATGAGCAGTTCTTC,CASSQRFARDYDYNEQFF
TRBD2,TRBJ2-7,TRBV7-9,-,TGTGCCAGCAGCTTCGGGGGACTAGGTTCTCACTTCGAGCAGTACTTC,CASSFGGLGSHFEQYF